This T cell receptor (beta chain) was captured in a study of low-dose radiotherapy and immunotherapy resistance in tumors. Whole-study context: Doses of 0.5 Gy per fraction every 2 weeks, totaling 6.5 Gy, went to Cohort 1.

Eligibility criteria specified advanced solid malignancies devoid of tumor-infiltrating lymphocytes. CDR1 DFQATT and CDR2 SNEGSKA come from the germline V gene (reference sequence). Germline trimming cut 4 bases from V and 3 bases from J; bases unmatched to any gene: 10. This CDR3 has 15 residues. With TRAV- and TRBV-specific primers, first-strand cDNA was made, covering the alpha and beta chains. TCRs were amplified for 15 to 25 PCR cycles with a constant-region primer and V-primer adapter. Amplification of the isolated mRNA used in vitro transcription. Each CDR3 protein is one row after TCRdb ran MiXCR on the reads. Counted here are 7,300 or so distinct CDR3 sequences, roughly three fifths occurring once; the ten biggest clones make up approximately 8.4%.

The chain carries TRBV20-1 and TRBJ2-7, with TRBD2 identical over 9 bases. The sequence was collected from a human donor with advanced metastatic prostate, ovarian, gallbladder or colorectal cancer (not recorded which). This table probably holds off-target reads from a library built for another chain. The CDR3 here is CSATSSGTSIYEQYF. The DNA for the CDR3 is TGCAGTGCTACTTCGTCCGGGACTAGCATCTACGAGCAGTACTTC.